These 23 T cell receptor beta chains share one sample of origin, sequenced in a study of T-cell memory formation after mild COVID-19. TCRdb reanalysed the 5' RACE reads using MiXCR and keeps one entry per CDR3 protein. Of roughly 280,000 distinct CDR3 sequences detected, roughly 8.2% appear once; the ten largest clones hold roughly 22%. The specimen was PBMCs or a T cell subset sorted from them (not recorded which). Receptor source: a man aged 18 to 30 who had mild COVID-19 (a few samples of this study predate the infection). Cell type and time point are not known.

This clonotype was detected many times. A single base separates this from a much larger clone, so it may be a read error. This chain uses TRBV4-3 with TRBJ1-1; the D is unclear. Germline assignment: CDR1 LGHNA and CDR2 YSLEER. The CDR3 totals 13 residues. The V gene lost 0 bases and the J gene lost 3 bases, with 5 bases spanning the gap. The CDR3, as DNA: TGCGCCAGCAGCCAAGATCGGGACACTGAAGCTTTCTTT. Translated: CASSQDRDTEAFF.

This clonotype has just a few counts. The chain carries TRBV18 and TRBJ2-6; tentatively, D is TRBD1 (6 bases). Deletions cut 2 bases from V and 2 bases from J, with 10 bases between. The CDR3 consists of 16 residues. Per germline, CDR1 KGHSH and CDR2 LQKENI. In nucleotides, the CDR3 is TGTGCCAGCTCACCAAGAGGGGGAGCTGGGGCCAACGTCCTGACTTTC. Translated: CASSPRGGAGANVLTF.

This clonotype was observed at least ten times. The gene calls are TRBV6-2 or TRBV6-3 and TRBJ2-1; 10 positions match TRBD2. Germline V gives CDR1 MNHEY, CDR2 SVGEGT. The V and J ends lost 0 bases and 7 bases, in that order; junction bases with no gene match: 0. The CDR3 loop spans 14 amino acids. The CDR3 spells CASSYSSGGNEQFF. Here the CDR3 DNA reads TGTGCCAGCAGTTACTCTAGCGGGGGGAATGAGCAGTTCTTC.

The genes are TRBV7-9 and TRBJ2-1; 9 positions match TRBD1. V gave up 6 bases and J gave up 6 bases; unmatched junction bases: 9. The CDR3 length is 15 residues. Germline V CDR1 and CDR2: SEHNR, FQNEAQ (reference sequence). CDR3 amino acids: CASRLGQGAINEQFF. CDR3 bases: TGTGCCAGCAGGTTGGGACAGGGTGCTATCAATGAGCAGTTCTTC.

This chain connects TRBV5-1 to TRBJ2-5; D may be TRBD1 or TRBD2 (5 bases each). Germline CDR1 is SGHRS and CDR2 is YFSETQ. V was shortened by 1 base and J by 0 bases, with 7 bases between the two germline ends. The CDR3 length is 14 residues. The CDR3 DNA is TGCGCCAGCAGCTTGTGGGGGTACCAAGAGACCCAGTACTTC. The encoded protein is CASSLWGYQETQYF.

This clonotype showed up just a few times. The rearrangement links TRBV27 to TRBJ2-5, with no clear D. Trimming pared 5 bases from V and 3 bases from J, leaving 10 bases between. This CDR3 spans 13 amino acids. Germline lookup yields CDR1 MNHEY and CDR2 SMNVEV (reference sequence). The CDR3, as DNA: TGTGCCAGCAGTGGACGGACCGAAGAGACCCAGTACTTC. It yields the protein CASSGRTEETQYF.

This clonotype was counted between two and nine times. The chain uses TRBV15 and TRBJ1-2; D is possibly TRBD1 (5 bases). The germline gives CDR1 LNHNV, CDR2 YYDKDF (reference sequence). This CDR3 is 15 amino acids long. Trimming took off 5 bases at V and 3 bases at J, with 16 bases between the two ends. CDR3 loop: CATSGPPGAYYGYTF. The CDR3 region has the DNA TGTGCCACCAGCGGACCTCCCGGGGCCTACTATGGCTACACCTTC.

The chain has TRBV5-1 and TRBJ1-2; D is unresolved. Germline V gives CDR1 SGHRS, CDR2 YFSETQ. V gave up 0 bases and J gave up 4 bases, with 10 bases separating them. The CDR3 spans 14 residues. The CDR3 here is CASSLGVSGYGYTF. Written as DNA, the CDR3 is TGCGCCAGCAGCTTGGGCGTCTCGGGCTATGGCTACACCTTC.

The DNA of the CDR3 is TGTGCCAGCAGAAAGACGAACACTGAAGCTTTCTTT. This sequence encodes CASRKTNTEAFF. The chain employs TRBV27 and TRBJ1-1; the D is unclear. This CDR3 has 12 residues. The germline CDR1 and CDR2 sequences are MNHEY and SMNVEV (reference sequence). V gave up 6 bases and J gave up 1 base, with 6 bases separating them.

This chain joins TRBV15 and TRBJ1-1; 7 bases are a match to TRBD1. The germline V gene encodes CDR1 LNHNV and CDR2 YYDKDF (reference sequence). With V trimmed by 2 bases and J by 6 bases, 9 bases remained unmatched. The CDR3 is 15 amino acids. CDR3 nucleotide sequence: TGTGCCACCAGCAGACCCCAGGGGGTTCACGCTGAAGCTTTCTTT. It specifies CATSRPQGVHAEAFF.

This clonotype turned up a few times. The rearrangement links TRBV10-3 to TRBJ2-1, with D possibly TRBD2 on 7 matching bases. Germline V gives CDR1 ENHRY, CDR2 SYGVKD. V was trimmed by 0 bases and J by 4 bases, leaving 28 bases between them. There are 21 residues in the CDR3. The CDR3 loop is CAISESIGAQSVGGTYNEQFF. In DNA, the CDR3 is TGTGCCATCAGTGAGTCGATCGGGGCCCAAAGCGTCGGGGGGACATACAATGAGCAGTTCTTC.

The chain joins TRBV4-1 to TRBJ2-5; 8 bases match TRBD2. V lost 2 bases to trimming and J lost 7 bases; unmatched junction nucleotides: 9. Germline V CDR1 and CDR2: MGHRA, YSYEKL. The CDR3 runs 15 residues. As DNA, the CDR3 is TGCGCCAGCAGCCAATATACTAGCGGTGTATCGACCCAGTACTTC. Translating it yields CASSQYTSGVSTQYF.

This chain links TRBV12-3 or TRBV12-4 with TRBJ2-2; no definite D call. Trimming cost V 5 bases and J 8 bases, with 12 bases left between them. The CDR3 is 13 residues long. The CDR3 protein is CASSLGPLGELFF. Written as DNA, the CDR3 is TGTGCCAGCAGTCTTGGGCCCCTGGGGGAGCTGTTTTTT.

This clonotype was counted a few times. The chain carries TRBV5-1 and TRBJ2-2, with D perhaps TRBD1 (5 bases). CDR1 is SGHRS, CDR2 YFSETQ, per germline. CDR3 size: 13 residues. The ends were cut back, 2 bases at V and 5 bases at J, with 7 bases in the middle. The CDR3 sequence: CASSFAGTGELFF. CDR3 nucleotide sequence: TGCGCCAGCAGCTTTGCAGGGACCGGGGAGCTGTTTTTT.

The chain joins TRBV7-2 to TRBJ1-6; D is unclear. Trimming left V 0 bases short and J 9 bases short, with 15 bases between. The germline V gene encodes CDR1 SGHTA and CDR2 FQGNSA. This CDR3 has 16 amino acids. The CDR3 here is CASSLAAGPVGSPLHF. CDR3 DNA sequence: TGTGCCAGCAGCTTAGCCGCCGGACCGGTGGGTTCACCCCTCCACTTT.

In this sample, this clonotype turned up a few times. The rearrangement joins TRBV5-1 to TRBJ1-6; D unresolved. Trimming removed 1 base from V and 0 bases from J, with 11 bases in between. Germline V CDR1 and CDR2: SGHRS, YFSETQ. CDR3 length: 17 amino acids. The CDR3 sequence is CASSLWSGSSYNSPLHF. DNA of the CDR3: TGCGCCAGCAGCTTGTGGTCCGGGAGCTCCTATAATTCACCCCTCCACTTT.

The rearrangement links TRBV6-5 to TRBJ2-2; no firm D call. CDR1 MNHEY and CDR2 SVGAGI come from the germline V gene. The CDR3 has 16 amino acids. V dropped 0 bases and J dropped 4 bases, with 12 bases sitting between them. The CDR3 here is CASSYSGLSGTGELFF. The CDR3 region has the DNA TGTGCCAGCAGTTACTCTGGGTTATCGGGCACCGGGGAGCTGTTTTTT.

The CDR3 sequence is CASSLSRAGEAFF. DNA for the CDR3: TGTGCCAGCAGCTTAAGTCGGGCAGGTGAAGCTTTCTTT. This chain connects TRBV11-1 to TRBJ1-1, with D unclear. The V end lost 2 bases, the J end lost 7 bases, and 11 bases lay between the germline ends. Germline-derived CDR1 and CDR2 are SGHAT and FQDESV (reference sequence). The CDR3 contains 13 residues.

The V call is TRBV5-4, the J call TRBJ2-3; 9 nucleotides match TRBD1. CDR3 length equals 15 residues. With V trimmed by 4 bases and J by 4 bases, 7 bases remained unmatched. Germline V gene sequence: CDR1 SGHNT, CDR2 YYREEE (reference sequence). The CDR3 loop is CASSAWTGEADTQYF. The CDR3 coding sequence is TGTGCCAGCAGCGCCTGGACAGGGGAGGCAGATACGCAGTATTTT.

This clonotype was detected only a few times. The chain uses TRBV29-1 and TRBJ2-7; perhaps TRBD1 as D (5 bases). This CDR3 has 13 amino acids. In germline, CDR1 is SQVTM, CDR2 ANQGSEA. Trimming took off 7 bases at V and 1 base at J, with 14 bases between the two ends. As DNA, the CDR3 is TGCAGCGGCAGGGCAGGGTCTTCCTACGAGCAGTACTTC. This codes for CSGRAGSSYEQYF.

The J gene is TRBJ2-3, the V gene TRBV4-3; 10 bases are shared with TRBD2. This CDR3 comprises 17 residues. Unmatched junction bases numbered 14, after V lost 4 bases and J lost 7 bases. Germline V CDR1 and CDR2: LGHNA, YSLEER. CDR3 DNA sequence: TGCGCCAGCAGCCCGACTCTAGCGGGGGTCCCCCCGTATACGCAGTATTTT. Amino acids: CASSPTLAGVPPYTQYF.

This clonotype has only a few counts. The V gene is TRBV5-1, the J gene TRBJ2-3; D gene unclear. The CDR3 contains 15 residues. V dropped 0 bases and J dropped 2 bases, with 10 bases sitting between them. Germline V gene data show CDR1 as SGHRS and CDR2 as YFSETQ. DNA for the CDR3: TGCGCCAGCAGCTTGGTCCCTAGAAACACAGATACGCAGTATTTT. Translating gives CASSLVPRNTDTQYF.

This clonotype has just a few counts. The CDR3, as DNA: TGTGCCAGCAGCTCAGCCGGGGGACAGATAACTCTAGATACGCAGTATTTT. This codes for CASSSAGGQITLDTQYF. The chain uses TRBV7-2 and TRBJ2-3, with a weak D call TRBD1 (7 bases). The CDR3 has 17 residues. Between the trimmed V and J ends, which lost 4 bases and 5 bases, there was a span of 22 bases. Germline values: CDR1 SGHTA, CDR2 FQGNSA.